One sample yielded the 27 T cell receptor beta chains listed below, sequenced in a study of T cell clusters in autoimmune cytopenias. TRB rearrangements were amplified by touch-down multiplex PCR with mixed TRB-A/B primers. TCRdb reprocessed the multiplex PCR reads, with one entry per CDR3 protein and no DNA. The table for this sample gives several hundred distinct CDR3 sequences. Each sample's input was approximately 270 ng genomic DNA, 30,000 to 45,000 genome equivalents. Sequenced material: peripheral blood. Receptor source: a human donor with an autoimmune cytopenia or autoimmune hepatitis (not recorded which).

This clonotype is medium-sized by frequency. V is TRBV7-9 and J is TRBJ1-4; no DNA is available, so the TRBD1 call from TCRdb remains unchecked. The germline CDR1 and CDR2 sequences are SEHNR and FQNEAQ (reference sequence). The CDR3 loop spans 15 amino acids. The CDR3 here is CASSLASGGREKLFF.

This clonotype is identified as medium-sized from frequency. The CDR3 loop reads CSARDVGGSYNSPLHF. The V call is TRBV20-1, the J call TRBJ1-6. The CDR3 is 16 residues long. CDR1 is DFQATT and CDR2 is SNEGSKA in the germline V gene (reference sequence).

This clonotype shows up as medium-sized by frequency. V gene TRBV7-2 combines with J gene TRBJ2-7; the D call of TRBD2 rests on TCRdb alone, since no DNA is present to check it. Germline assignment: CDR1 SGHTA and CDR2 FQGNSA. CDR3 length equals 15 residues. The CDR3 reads CASSLVRIALREQYF.

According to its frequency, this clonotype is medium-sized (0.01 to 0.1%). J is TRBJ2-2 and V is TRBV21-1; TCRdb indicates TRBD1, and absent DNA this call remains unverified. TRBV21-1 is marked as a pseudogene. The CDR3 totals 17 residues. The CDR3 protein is CASSKARGQGNTGELFF.

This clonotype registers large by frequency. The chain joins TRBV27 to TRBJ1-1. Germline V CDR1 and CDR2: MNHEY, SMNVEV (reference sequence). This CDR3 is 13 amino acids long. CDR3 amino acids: CASSDPMNTEAFF.

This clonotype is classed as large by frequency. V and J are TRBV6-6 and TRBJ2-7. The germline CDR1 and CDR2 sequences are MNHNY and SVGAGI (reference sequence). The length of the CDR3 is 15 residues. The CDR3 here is CASADHRPVDYEQYF.

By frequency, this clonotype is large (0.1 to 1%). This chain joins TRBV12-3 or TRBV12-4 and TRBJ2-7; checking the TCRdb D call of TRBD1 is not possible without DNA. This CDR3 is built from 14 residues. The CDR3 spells CASSSTGGSNEQYF.

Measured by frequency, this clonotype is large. The CDR3 sequence: CASSYGGSGANVLTF. The genes are TRBV6-5 and TRBJ2-6; TCRdb returns TRBD1, unconfirmable since there is no DNA. This CDR3 region has 15 residues. Germline CDR1 MNHEY, CDR2 SVGAGI.

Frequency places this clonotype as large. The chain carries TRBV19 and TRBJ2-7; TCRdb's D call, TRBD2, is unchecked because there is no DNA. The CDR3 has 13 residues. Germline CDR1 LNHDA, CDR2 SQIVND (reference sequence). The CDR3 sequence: CASSILGDSEQYF.

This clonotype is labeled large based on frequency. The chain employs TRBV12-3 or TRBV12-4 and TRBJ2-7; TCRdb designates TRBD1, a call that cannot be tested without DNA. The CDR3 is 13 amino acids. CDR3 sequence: CASSLVGGDEQYF.

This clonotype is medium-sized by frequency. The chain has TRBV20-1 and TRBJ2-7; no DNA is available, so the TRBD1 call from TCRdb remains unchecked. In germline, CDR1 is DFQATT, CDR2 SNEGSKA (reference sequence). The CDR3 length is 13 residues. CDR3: CSASRQGSYEQYF.

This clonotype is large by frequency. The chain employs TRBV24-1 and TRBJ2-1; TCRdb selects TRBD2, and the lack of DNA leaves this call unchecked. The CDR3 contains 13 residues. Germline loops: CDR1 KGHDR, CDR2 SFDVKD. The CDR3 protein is CATSRDLRNEQFF.

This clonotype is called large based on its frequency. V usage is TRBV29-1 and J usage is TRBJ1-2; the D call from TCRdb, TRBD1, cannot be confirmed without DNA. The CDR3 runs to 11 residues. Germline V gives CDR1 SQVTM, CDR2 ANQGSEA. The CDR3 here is CSVEVGGGYTF. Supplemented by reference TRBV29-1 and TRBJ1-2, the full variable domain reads SAVISQKPSRDICQRGTSLTIQCQVDSQVTMMFWYRQQPGQSLTLIATANQGSEATYESGFVIDKFPISRPNLTFSTLTVSNMSPEDSSIYLCSVEVGGGYTFGSGTRLTVV.

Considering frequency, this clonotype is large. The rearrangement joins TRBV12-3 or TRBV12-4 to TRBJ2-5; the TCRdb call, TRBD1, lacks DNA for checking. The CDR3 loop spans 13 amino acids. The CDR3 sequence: CASGNAGVQTQYF.

CDR3 region: CASSSTGGNTEAFF. J is TRBJ1-1 and V is TRBV12-3 or TRBV12-4; the TCRdb call, TRBD1, lacks DNA for checking. This CDR3 comprises 14 residues.

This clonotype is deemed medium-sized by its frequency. CDR3 residues: CASSLLGQGAVTGELFF. The chain couples TRBV7-9 to TRBJ2-2; the D gene TCRdb calls, TRBD1, cannot be checked with no DNA. The CDR3 sequence is 17 residues long. Per germline, CDR1 SEHNR and CDR2 FQNEAQ (reference sequence).

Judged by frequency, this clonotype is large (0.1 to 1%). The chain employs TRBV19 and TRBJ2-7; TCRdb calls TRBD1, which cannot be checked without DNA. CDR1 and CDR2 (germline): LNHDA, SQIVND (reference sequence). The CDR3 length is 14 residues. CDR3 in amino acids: CASSATGSSYEQYF. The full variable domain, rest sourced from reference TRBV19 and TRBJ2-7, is DGGITQSPKYLFRKEGQNVTLSCEQNLNHDAMYWYRQDPGQGLRLIYYSQIVNDFQKGDIAEGYSVSREKKESFPLTVTSAQKNPTAFYLCASSATGSSYEQYFGPGTRLTVT.

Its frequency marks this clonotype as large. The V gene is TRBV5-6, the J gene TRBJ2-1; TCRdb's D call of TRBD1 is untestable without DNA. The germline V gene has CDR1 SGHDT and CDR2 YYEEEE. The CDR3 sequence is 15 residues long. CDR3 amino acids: CASRGSGRSYNEQFF. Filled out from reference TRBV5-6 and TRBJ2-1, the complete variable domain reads DAGVTQSPTHLIKTRGQQVTLRCSPKSGHDTVSWYQQALGQGPQFIFQYYEEEERQRGNFPDRFSGHQFPNYSSELNVNALLLGDSALYLCASRGSGRSYNEQFFGPGTRLTVL.

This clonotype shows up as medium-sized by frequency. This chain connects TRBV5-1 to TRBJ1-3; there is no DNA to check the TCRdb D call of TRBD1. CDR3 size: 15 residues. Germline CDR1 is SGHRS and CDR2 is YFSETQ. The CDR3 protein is CASSPWDPSRNTIYF.

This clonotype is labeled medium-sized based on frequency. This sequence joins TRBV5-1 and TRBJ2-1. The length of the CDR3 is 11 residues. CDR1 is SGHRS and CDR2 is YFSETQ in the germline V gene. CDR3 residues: CASSLAVEQFF. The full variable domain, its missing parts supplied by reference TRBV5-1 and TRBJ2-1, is KAGVTQTPRYLIKTRGQQVTLSCSPISGHRSVSWYQQTPGQGLQFLFEYFSETQRNKGNFPGRFSGRQFSNSRSEMNVSTLELGDSALYLCASSLAVEQFFGPGTRLTVL.

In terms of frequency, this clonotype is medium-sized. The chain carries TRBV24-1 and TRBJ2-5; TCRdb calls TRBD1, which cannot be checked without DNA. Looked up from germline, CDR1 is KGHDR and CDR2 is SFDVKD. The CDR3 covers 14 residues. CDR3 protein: CATSQDSGKETQYF.

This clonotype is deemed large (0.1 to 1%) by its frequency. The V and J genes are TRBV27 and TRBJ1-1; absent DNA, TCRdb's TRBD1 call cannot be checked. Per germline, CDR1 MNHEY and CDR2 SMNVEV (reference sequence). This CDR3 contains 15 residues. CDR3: CASSSGGASGTEAFF.

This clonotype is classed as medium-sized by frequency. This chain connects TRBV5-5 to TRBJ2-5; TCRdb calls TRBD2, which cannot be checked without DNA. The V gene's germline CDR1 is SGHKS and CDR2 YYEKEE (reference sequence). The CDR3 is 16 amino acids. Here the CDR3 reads CASSGGGLAGRETQYF.

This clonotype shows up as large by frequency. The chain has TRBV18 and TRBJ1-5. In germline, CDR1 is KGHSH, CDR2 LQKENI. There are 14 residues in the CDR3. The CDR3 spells CASSPAQSNQPQHF. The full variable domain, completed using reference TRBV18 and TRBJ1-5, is NAGVMQNPRHLVRRRGQEARLRCSPMKGHSHVYWYRQLPEEGLKFMVYLQKENIIDESGMPKERFSAEFPKEGPSILRIQQVVRGDSAAYFCASSPAQSNQPQHFGDGTRLSIL.

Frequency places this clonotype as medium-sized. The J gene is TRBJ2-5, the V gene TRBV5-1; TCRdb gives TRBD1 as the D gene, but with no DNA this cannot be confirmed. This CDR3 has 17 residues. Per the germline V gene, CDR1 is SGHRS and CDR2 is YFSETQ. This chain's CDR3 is CASSLEGAGGLRETQYF.

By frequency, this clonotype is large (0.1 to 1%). The CDR3 loop reads CASSGSAGELFF. The chain joins TRBV19 to TRBJ2-2. This CDR3 contains 12 residues. The V gene's germline CDR1 is LNHDA and CDR2 SQIVND (reference sequence).

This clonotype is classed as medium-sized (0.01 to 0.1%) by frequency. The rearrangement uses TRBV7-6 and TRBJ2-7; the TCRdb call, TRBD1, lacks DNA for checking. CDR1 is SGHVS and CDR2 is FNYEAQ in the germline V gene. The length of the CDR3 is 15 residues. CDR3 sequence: CASSLAGTEVGEQYF.